This is a list of T cell receptor beta chains from one sample in a study of cytomegalovirus exposure and HLA in healthy donors. The data were produced by immunoSEQ multiplex PCR, yet TCRdb's version contains in-frame clones alone and is incomplete. Here the sample spans fewer than 200,000 clones, approximately 75% being singletons. Sample: PBMCs. Receptor source: a man aged 25 to 40 in good health and CMV-seropositive. The CDR3 runs from the conserved cysteine through the conserved F or W. The order of the fields is V gene, clone size, D gene, J gene, CDR3 protein, CDR3 DNA. The D gene is left open where the match is weak. Clone sizes are given selectively: once, few, many, or a class where the clone is expanded.

TRBV7-9	NA	NA	TRBJ2-2	CASSQPGLSSAGELFF	TGTGCCAGCAGCCAGCCCGGACTGTCTTCCGCCGGGGAGCTGTTTTTT
TRBV2	NA	TRBD1	TRBJ2-5	CASSGDRGRVLETQYF	TGTGCCAGCAGTGGGGACAGGGGGCGCGTGTTGGAGACCCAGTACTTC
TRBV5-1	NA	TRBD2	TRBJ2-5	CASSPGGTSGLETQYF	TGCGCCAGCAGCCCCGGTGGGACTAGCGGGCTAGAGACCCAGTACTTC
TRBV5-1	NA	NA	TRBJ1-4	CASSLMRSSEKLFF	TGCGCCAGCAGCTTGATGCGGAGTTCTGAAAAACTGTTTTTT
TRBV5-4	NA	NA	TRBJ2-5	CASSLVGGGQETQYF	TGTGCCAGCAGCTTGGTAGGCGGCGGCCAAGAGACCCAGTACTTC
TRBV5-1	NA	NA	TRBJ1-1	CASSLGVNTEAFF	TGCGCCAGCAGCTTGGGAGTGAACACTGAAGCTTTCTTT
TRBV9	NA	TRBD1	TRBJ2-7	CASSPPGTGNYEQYF	TGTGCCAGCAGCCCTCCCGGGACAGGGAACTACGAGCAGTACTTC
TRBV6-1	NA	TRBD1	TRBJ1-6	CASEDRFDNSPLHF	TGTGCCAGCGAGGACAGGTTCGATAATTCACCCCTCCACTTT
TRBV29-1	NA	TRBD2	TRBJ2-7	CSAGLAGSSYEQYF	TGCAGCGCAGGACTAGCGGGGAGCTCCTACGAGCAGTACTTC
TRBV5-4	NA	NA	TRBJ1-2	CASSPQEDLYGYTF	TGTGCCAGCAGCCCTCAGGAGGATCTCTATGGCTACACCTTC
TRBV28	NA	NA	TRBJ2-7	CASSPRPFYEQYF	TGTGCCAGCAGCCCCAGGCCTTTCTACGAGCAGTACTTC
TRBV18	NA	TRBD1	TRBJ2-7	CASSPPDRDYEQYF	TGTGCCAGCTCACCACCGGACAGGGACTACGAGCAGTACTTC
TRBV19	NA	TRBD1	TRBJ1-1	CASSNRGRGTEAFF	TGTGCCAGTAGTAACAGGGGGCGAGGCACTGAAGCTTTCTTT
TRBV30	NA	TRBD1	TRBJ2-7	CAWSGQGNYEQYF	TGTGCCTGGAGTGGACAGGGAAACTACGAGCAGTACTTC
TRBV5-1	NA	TRBD1	TRBJ1-1	CASSYSPGGETEAFF	TGCGCCAGCAGCTATTCCCCAGGGGGCGAAACTGAAGCTTTCTTT
TRBV7-2	few	NA	TRBJ1-6	CASSLNRAGNSPLHF	TGTGCCAGCAGCTTAAACCGGGCAGGGAACTCACCCCTCCACTTT
TRBV5-1	NA	NA	TRBJ2-3	CASSLGSVRTDTQYF	TGCGCCAGCAGCTTGGGTAGCGTGCGCACAGATACGCAGTATTTT
TRBV5-1	NA	TRBD1	TRBJ2-2	CASSPMGQGDTGELFF	TGCGCCAGCAGCCCGATGGGACAGGGAGACACCGGGGAGCTGTTTTTT
TRBV10-1	NA	NA	TRBJ2-5	CASRTGGQETQYF	TGCGCCAGCAGGACAGGTGGCCAAGAGACCCAGTACTTC
TRBV6-1	NA	NA	TRBJ2-7	CASSRGEQYF	TGTGCCAGCAGCAGGGGCGAGCAGTACTTC
TRBV5-1	NA	TRBD1	TRBJ2-3	CASSLGQGAEVDTQYF	TGCGCCAGCAGCTTGGGGCAGGGGGCGGAGGTAGATACGCAGTATTTT
TRBV6-1	NA	NA	TRBJ1-1	CASSDGTGWMNTEAFF	TGTGCCAGCAGTGATGGGACTGGGTGGATGAACACTGAAGCTTTCTTT
TRBV28	once	NA	TRBJ2-2	CASSLILDYPGELFF	TGTGCCAGCAGTTTGATTTTGGACTATCCCGGGGAGCTGTTTTTT
TRBV5-6	NA	NA	TRBJ2-5	CASSSWTAQETQYF	TGTGCCAGCAGCTCGTGGACAGCCCAAGAGACCCAGTACTTC
TRBV30	NA	TRBD2	TRBJ2-7	CAWTPRRTSLSYEQYF	TGTGCCTGGACCCCCCGTAGGACTAGCCTGTCCTACGAGCAGTACTTC
TRBV5-1	NA	NA	TRBJ2-3	CASSLVPNTDTQYF	TGCGCCAGCAGCTTGGTTCCTAACACAGATACGCAGTATTTT
TRBV7-8	NA	NA	TRBJ2-4	CASSLADKGDIQYF	TGTGCCAGCAGCTTAGCGGATAAGGGGGACATTCAGTACTTC
TRBV2	NA	TRBD1	TRBJ1-1	CASSELGQGITEAFF	TGTGCCAGCAGTGAACTCGGACAGGGAATCACTGAAGCTTTCTTT
TRBV7-6	once	NA	TRBJ2-5	CASSLGWQSETQYF	TGTGCCAGCAGCTTAGGGTGGCAGTCGGAGACCCAGTACTTC
TRBV2	once	NA	TRBJ2-1	CASSDSGYHNEQFF	TGTGCCAGCAGTGATTCCGGGTACCACAATGAGCAGTTCTTC
TRBV11-1	few	NA	TRBJ2-7	CASSPAGGTLSEQYF	TGTGCCAGCAGCCCCGCCGGTGGGACACTTTCTGAGCAGTACTTC
TRBV2	NA	TRBD1	TRBJ2-1	CASTGGRGPNEQFF	TGTGCCAGCACCGGGGGCAGGGGGCCCAATGAGCAGTTCTTC
TRBV7-9	NA	TRBD1	TRBJ1-6	CASSPRTGTVNSPLHF	TGTGCCAGCAGCCCGCGAACCGGGACAGTTAATTCACCCCTCCACTTT
TRBV5-1	NA	TRBD2	TRBJ2-5	CASSLGTSGGAETQYF	TGCGCCAGCAGCTTAGGGACTAGCGGGGGGGCCGAGACCCAGTACTTC
TRBV14	few	NA	TRBJ2-5	CASSQGSRSETQYF	TGTGCCAGCAGCCAAGGTTCTAGGTCAGAGACCCAGTACTTC
TRBV6-1	NA	NA	TRBJ2-7	CASSERVSYEQYF	TGTGCCAGCAGTGAACGGGTGTCCTACGAGCAGTACTTC
TRBV2	NA	NA	TRBJ2-1	CASIGEPYNEQFF	TGTGCCAGCATCGGGGAGCCCTACAATGAGCAGTTCTTC
TRBV28	NA	TRBD1	TRBJ1-4	CASSRLGGTNEKLFF	TGTGCCAGCAGTCGTTTAGGGGGCACTAATGAAAAACTGTTTTTT
TRBV7-2	few	NA	TRBJ2-3	CASSRGSTDTQYF	TGTGCCAGCAGCAGGGGTAGCACAGATACGCAGTATTTT
TRBV10-3	NA	TRBD1	TRBJ2-7	CAISDTGTGVYEQYF	TGTGCCATCAGTGATACCGGGACAGGAGTATACGAGCAGTACTTC
TRBV18	NA	NA	TRBJ2-1	CASSPTGGTTYNEQFF	TGTGCCAGCTCACCAACAGGGGGGACTACCTACAATGAGCAGTTCTTC
TRBV11-2	NA	NA	TRBJ1-1	CASSLFRNPEAFF	TGTGCCAGCAGCTTATTCAGGAACCCTGAAGCTTTCTTT
TRBV19	NA	TRBD1	TRBJ1-1	CASSMGQGITEAFF	TGTGCCAGTAGTATGGGACAGGGTATTACTGAAGCTTTCTTT
TRBV30	few	NA	TRBJ2-1	CAWDTYNEQFF	TGTGCCTGGGACACCTACAATGAGCAGTTCTTC
TRBV5-1	NA	TRBD2	TRBJ2-3	CASSLIKSGGALDTQYF	TGCGCCAGCAGCTTGATTAAGAGCGGGGGCGCATTAGATACGCAGTATTTT
TRBV4-2	NA	NA	TRBJ2-3	CASSQGSQGRTDTQYF	TGTGCCAGCAGTCAAGGTAGTCAGGGGCGGACAGATACGCAGTATTTT
TRBV6-5	few	TRBD1	TRBJ1-1	CASSGQGVNTEAFF	TGTGCCAGCAGTGGGCAGGGGGTTAACACTGAAGCTTTCTTT
TRBV5-1	NA	NA	TRBJ2-3	CASSKGQQDTQYF	TGCGCCAGCAGCAAAGGACAGCAGGATACGCAGTATTTT
TRBV7-6	NA	NA	TRBJ1-5	CASSIGGGLQPQHF	TGTGCCAGCAGCATAGGCGGGGGGCTCCAGCCCCAGCATTTT
TRBV7-7	NA	TRBD2	TRBJ2-5	CASSPLAGGVETQYF	TGTGCCAGCAGCCCCTTAGCGGGGGGGGTAGAGACCCAGTACTTC
TRBV5-8	once	TRBD2	TRBJ2-1	CASSLGSGISGEQFF	TGTGCCAGCAGCTTGGGCAGCGGGATCTCAGGGGAGCAGTTCTTC
TRBV28	NA	TRBD2	TRBJ2-1	CASSSTSGNNEQFF	TGTGCCAGCAGTAGTACTAGCGGGAACAATGAGCAGTTCTTC
TRBV7-3	NA	TRBD2	TRBJ2-2	CASSEGLEAGELFF	TGTGCCAGCAGCGAGGGACTAGAGGCCGGGGAGCTGTTTTTT